Listed below are T cell receptor beta chains from one sample, sequenced in a study of identical twins. TCRdb re-analysed the 5' RACE reads in MiXCR, keeping a single row per CDR3 protein. This sample carries 1.5 million or so distinct CDR3 sequences, roughly 35% of them seen once, and the ten largest clones take over 0.25%. Sequencing used cord blood. Receptors were obtained from a newborn girl in good health. Both conserved end residues are part of each CDR3. The D gene is left open where the match is weak. For some rows the clone size is stated as once, few or many, or as a class when expanded; others skip it.

>16|TRBV3-1|NA|NA|TRBJ2-1
CASRPTSQGKNNEQFF
TGTGCCAGCAGGCCGACTAGTCAGGGGAAGAACAATGAGCAGTTCTTC
>18|TRBV6-4|NA|NA|TRBJ2-5
CASSALGHSSGEQETQYF
TGTGCCAGCAGTGCCTTGGGACATTCTAGCGGAGAGCAAGAGACCCAGTACTTC
>13|TRBV20-1|few|NA|TRBJ1-1
CSARNRVGTEAFF
TGCAGTGCTAGAAACAGGGTCGGCACTGAAGCTTTCTTT
>13|TRBV6-5|NA|NA|TRBJ1-2
CASSYSRPSGYTF
TGTGCCAGCAGTTACTCGAGACCGAGCGGCTACACCTTC
>14|TRBV20-1|NA|NA|TRBJ2-7
CSARRGALSYEQYF
TGCAGTGCAAGACGGGGTGCGCTCTCCTACGAGCAGTACTTC
>15|TRBV28|NA|NA|TRBJ1-5
CASSLGQGLNQPQHF
TGTGCCAGCAGTTTAGGGCAGGGCCTCAATCAGCCCCAGCATTTT
>16|TRBV12-3/TRBV12-4|few|TRBD1|TRBJ1-5
CASSFRSTGVNQPQHF
TGTGCCAGCAGTTTTCGGTCGACAGGGGTCAATCAGCCCCAGCATTTT
>15|TRBV10-3|many|TRBD2|TRBJ2-5
CAISATSGGQETQYF
TGTGCCATCAGTGCGACTAGCGGGGGGCAAGAGACCCAGTACTTC
>16|TRBV20-1|NA|TRBD2|TRBJ2-1
CSARFLAARSYNEQFF
TGCAGTGCTAGGTTTCTAGCGGCGAGATCCTACAATGAGCAGTTCTTC
>13|TRBV5-1|many|NA|TRBJ1-1
CASSLRGNTEAFF
TGTGCCAGCAGCTTAAGGGGGAACACTGAAGCTTTCTTT
>14|TRBV24-1|NA|NA|TRBJ1-5
CATSGRQEHQPQHF
TGTGCCACCAGTGGCAGACAGGAGCATCAGCCCCAGCATTTT
>14|TRBV20-1|NA|TRBD2|TRBJ2-5
CSKPGLAGVETQYF
TGCAGTAAACCGGGACTAGCGGGGGTGGAGACCCAGTACTTC
>15|TRBV3-1|NA|TRBD2|TRBJ2-1
CASSDGTNNYNEQFF
TGTGCCAGCAGCGACGGGACTAACAACTACAATGAGCAGTTCTTC
>15|TRBV12-3/TRBV12-4|many|NA|TRBJ2-3
CASYPGLPSTDTQYF
TGTGCCAGCTACCCGGGACTCCCATCCACAGATACGCAGTATTTT
>16|TRBV3-1|NA|NA|TRBJ2-3
CASSQVGSASTDTQYF
TGTGCCAGCAGCCAAGTTGGTAGCGCTAGCACAGATACGCAGTATTTT
>16|TRBV4-2|NA|TRBD2|TRBJ2-5
CASSQDRELAAMAQYF
TGTGCCAGCAGCCAAGATAGGGAACTAGCGGCAATGGCCCAGTACTTC
>14|TRBV20-1|NA|NA|TRBJ2-5
CSARDSLLRETQYF
TGCAGTGCTAGAGATTCCCTCCTCCGGGAGACCCAGTACTTC
>15|TRBV6-6|many|NA|TRBJ2-3
CASSRPSGSTDTQYF
TGTGCCAGCAGCCGTCCCAGCGGGAGCACAGATACGCAGTATTTT
>16|TRBV12-3/TRBV12-4|NA|TRBD2|TRBJ2-1
CASSLGGTSKYNEQFF
TGTGCCAGCAGTTTAGGCGGGACTAGTAAGTACAATGAGCAGTTCTTC
>13|TRBV29-1|NA|TRBD2|TRBJ2-7
CGVASGVRYEQYF
TGCGGCGTAGCTAGCGGAGTCAGGTACGAGCAGTACTTC
>13|TRBV20-1|NA|NA|TRBJ2-7
CSATARNSYEQYF
TGCAGTGCTACGGCCAGGAACTCCTACGAGCAGTACTTC
>13|TRBV20-1|NA|NA|TRBJ1-1
CSARRGQWTEAFF
TGCAGTGCTAGACGGGGGCAGTGGACTGAAGCTTTCTTT
>15|TRBV4-1|NA|NA|TRBJ1-3
CASSQVRVAGNTIYF
TGCGCCAGCAGCCAAGTCAGGGTTGCTGGAAACACCATATATTTT
>17|TRBV3-1|few|NA|TRBJ2-3
CASSQGMIASRTDTQYF
TGTGCCAGCAGCCAAGGTATGATAGCGTCTCGCACAGATACGCAGTATTTT
>19|TRBV12-3/TRBV12-4|few|TRBD1|TRBJ2-3
CASSLGLLLTGGSTDTQYF
TGTGCCAGCAGTTTAGGACTCTTATTGACAGGGGGGAGCACAGATACGCAGTATTTT
>16|TRBV5-4|few|TRBD2|TRBJ2-3
CASSGTSGRGADTQYF
TGTGCCAGCAGCGGTACTAGCGGGAGAGGGGCAGATACGCAGTATTTT
>15|TRBV5-1|few|TRBD1|TRBJ2-5
CASSSTGRYQETQYF
TGCGCCAGCAGCTCGACAGGGAGATACCAAGAGACCCAGTACTTC
>15|TRBV11-2|NA|TRBD1|TRBJ2-1
CASSSARGQGFEQFF
TGTGCCAGCAGCTCCGCCCGGGGACAGGGTTTTGAGCAGTTCTTC
>16|TRBV20-1|NA|TRBD2|TRBJ2-1
CSAAPGTSVTTGEQFF
TGCAGTGCCGCACCCGGGACTAGCGTTACGACGGGTGAGCAGTTCTTC
>14|TRBV20-1|NA|NA|TRBJ2-3
CSARDRRKKDTQYF
TGCAGTGCTAGAGATCGGCGCAAAAAAGATACGCAGTATTTT
>13|TRBV14|few|NA|TRBJ1-6
CASSRRLNSPLHF
TGTGCCAGCAGCCGACGGTTAAATTCACCCCTCCACTTT
>15|TRBV6-6|few|NA|TRBJ2-3
CASSTRRVGSDTQYF
TGTGCCAGCAGCACCCGGCGGGTTGGATCAGATACGCAGTATTTT
>16|TRBV27|NA|NA|TRBJ2-3
CASRLLPGQGTDTQYF
TGTGCCAGCAGACTCCTCCCGGGGCAGGGCACAGATACGCAGTATTTT
>15|TRBV2|NA|TRBD2|TRBJ2-1
CASSERLAGGREQFF
TGTGCCAGCAGTGAAAGACTAGCGGGAGGGAGGGAGCAGTTCTTC
>15|TRBV12-3/TRBV12-4|NA|NA|TRBJ2-7
CASSPSGDFSYEQYF
TGTGCCAGCAGTCCTTCGGGGGACTTCTCCTACGAGCAGTACTTC
>15|TRBV6-5|NA|TRBD2|TRBJ2-7
CASSYEAGRAYEQYF
TGTGCCAGCAGTTATGAAGCGGGACGAGCCTACGAGCAGTACTTC
>14|TRBV25-1|few|NA|TRBJ2-5
CASSFRTEQETQYF
TGTGCCAGCAGTTTTAGGACAGAGCAAGAGACCCAGTACTTC
>12|TRBV5-1|many|NA|TRBJ2-5
CASSLPEETQYF
TGTGCCAGCAGCTTACCCGAAGAGACCCAGTACTTC
>15|TRBV9|NA|TRBD2|TRBJ2-5
CASSVGQRGPETQYF
TGTGCCAGCAGCGTAGGTCAGCGGGGGCCCGAGACCCAGTACTTC
>14|TRBV24-1|NA|NA|TRBJ1-2
CATSDYRESYGYTF
TGTGCCACCAGTGATTACAGGGAGAGCTATGGCTACACCTTC
>16|TRBV11-2|few|NA|TRBJ2-1
CASSLITRGTYNEQFF
TGTGCCAGCAGCCTAATCACCAGGGGTACCTACAATGAGCAGTTCTTC
>15|TRBV28|few|NA|TRBJ2-2
CASSFEGRNTGELFF
TGTGCCAGCAGTTTTGAGGGACGGAACACCGGGGAGTTGTTTTTT
>15|TRBV5-1|NA|NA|TRBJ1-2
CASSLSGGFVYGYTF
TGCGCCAGCAGCTTGTCGGGGGGGTTCGTTTATGGCTACACCTTC
>14|TRBV5-5|many|TRBD1|TRBJ2-7
CASSLSGQAYEQYF
TGTGCCAGCAGCTTGTCCGGACAGGCCTACGAGCAGTACTTC
>16|TRBV20-1|NA|NA|TRBJ2-3
CSARPRLAASTDTQYF
TGCAGTGCTAGGCCCCGCTTAGCGGCAAGCACAGATACGCAGTATTTT
>16|TRBV27|NA|TRBD1|TRBJ1-1
CASSPYRGLKNTEAFF
TGTGCCAGCAGTCCCTACAGGGGCCTAAAGAACACTGAAGCTTTCTTT